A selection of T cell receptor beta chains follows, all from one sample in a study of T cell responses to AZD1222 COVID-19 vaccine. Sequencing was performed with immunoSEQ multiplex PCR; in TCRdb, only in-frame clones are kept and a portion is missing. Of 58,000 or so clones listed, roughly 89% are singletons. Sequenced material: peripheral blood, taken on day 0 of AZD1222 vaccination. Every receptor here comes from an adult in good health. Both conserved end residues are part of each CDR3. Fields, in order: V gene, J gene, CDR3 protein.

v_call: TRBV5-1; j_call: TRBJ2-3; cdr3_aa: CASSEMASTDTQYF
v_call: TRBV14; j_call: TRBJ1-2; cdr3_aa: CASSQQDRYGYTF
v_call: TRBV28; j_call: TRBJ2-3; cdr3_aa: CASSSGQGKDTQYF
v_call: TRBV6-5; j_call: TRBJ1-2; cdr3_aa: CASSYSIWGSYGYTF
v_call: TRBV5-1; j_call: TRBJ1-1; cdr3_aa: CASSSQGNTEAFF
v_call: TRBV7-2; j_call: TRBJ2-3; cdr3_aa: CASNFVPTDTQYF
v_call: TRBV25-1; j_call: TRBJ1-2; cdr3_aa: CASRKADYGYTF
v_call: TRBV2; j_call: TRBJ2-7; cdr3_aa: CASSASRTPPSYEQYF
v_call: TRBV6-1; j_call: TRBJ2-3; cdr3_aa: CASSEWGIGTDTQYF
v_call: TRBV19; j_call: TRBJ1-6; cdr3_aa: CASSHNRAGNSPLHF
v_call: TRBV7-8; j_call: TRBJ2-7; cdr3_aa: CASSPSRDRPLEQYF
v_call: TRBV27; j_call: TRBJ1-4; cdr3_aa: CASSPTGRWKLFF
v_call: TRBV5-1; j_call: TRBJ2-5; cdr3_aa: CASSTTHRGGETQYF
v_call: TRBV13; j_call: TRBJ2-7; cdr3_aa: CASSLGRQGWGISEQYF
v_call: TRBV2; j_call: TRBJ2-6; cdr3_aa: CASSGQGLTNVLTF
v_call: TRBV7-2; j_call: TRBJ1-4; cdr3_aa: CASSFVGQGREKLFF
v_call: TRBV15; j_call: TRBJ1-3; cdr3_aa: CATSRDRGGSGNTIYF
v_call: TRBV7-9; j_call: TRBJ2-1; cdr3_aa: CASRSAGTNEQFF
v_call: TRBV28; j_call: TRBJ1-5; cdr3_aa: CASSYPGGQSRQPQHF
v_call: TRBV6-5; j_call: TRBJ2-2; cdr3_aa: CAGGTSVNTGELFF
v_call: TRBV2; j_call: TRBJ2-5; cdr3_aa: CASRAGTAQETQYF
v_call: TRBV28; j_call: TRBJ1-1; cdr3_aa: CASRKKGGTEAFF
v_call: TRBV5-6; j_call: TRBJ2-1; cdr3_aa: CASSFEGTWGLNEQFF
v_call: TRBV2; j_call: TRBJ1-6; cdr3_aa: CASLGNNSPLHF
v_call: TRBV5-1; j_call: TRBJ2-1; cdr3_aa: CASSSNRDSNYNEQFF
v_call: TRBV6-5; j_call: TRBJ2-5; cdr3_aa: CASSATGSVKTQYF
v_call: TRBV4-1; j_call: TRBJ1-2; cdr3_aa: CASRGGQGARVYGYTF
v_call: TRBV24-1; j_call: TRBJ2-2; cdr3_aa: CATSTSLRNTGELFF
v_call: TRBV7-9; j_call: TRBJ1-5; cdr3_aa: CASSPGQASNQPQHF
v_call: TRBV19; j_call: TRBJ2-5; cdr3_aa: CASRPGLSQETQYF
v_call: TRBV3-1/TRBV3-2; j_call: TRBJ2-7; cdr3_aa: CASSQGLVLYEQYF
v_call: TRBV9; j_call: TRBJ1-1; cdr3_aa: CASSVVGFGAEAFF
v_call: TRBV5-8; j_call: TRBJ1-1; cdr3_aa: CASSPSRTGGFTEAFF
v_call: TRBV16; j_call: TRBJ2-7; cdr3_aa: CASSQLLGQGSYEQYF
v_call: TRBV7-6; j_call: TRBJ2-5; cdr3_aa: CASHSGGAQETQYF
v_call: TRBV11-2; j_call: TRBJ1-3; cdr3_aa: CASSFGGNTIYF
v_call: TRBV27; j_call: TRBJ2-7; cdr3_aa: CASSFGAGEDEQYF
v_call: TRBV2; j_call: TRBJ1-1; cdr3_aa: CASRTANTEAFF
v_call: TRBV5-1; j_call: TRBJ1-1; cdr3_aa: CASSLAAGAGRTEAFF
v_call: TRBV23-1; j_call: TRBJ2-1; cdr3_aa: CASSGAPTGPSPYNEQFF